This T cell receptor beta chain was observed in a study of graft-versus-host responses after intestinal transplantation. Study-level findings and limits: Recipient marrow contained GvH clones, some of which appeared first in ileum or blood. Those patients showing graft-donor T cell macrochimerism displayed high graft-versus-host to host-versus-graft clonal ratios in allografts.

The CDR3 runs to 15 residues. Per the germline V gene, CDR1 is SQVTM and CDR2 is ANQGSEA. The J segment lost 5 bases and the V segment lost 6 bases, leaving 8 bases of the junction unmatched. Produced via immunoSEQ multiplex PCR; TCRdb's table is partial and in-frame only. This table has several thousand clones, approximately 28% appearing once. The authors sorted proliferating CFSE-low CD3+CD4+ and CD3+CD8+ responders after the reaction. The chain uses TRBV29-1 and TRBJ2-2; 11 positions agree with TRBD2. The material was alloreactive CD4+ T cells from a mixed lymphocyte reaction culture, obtained before transplantation. Subset in this sample: CFSE-low proliferating T cells sorted from approximately six-day pre-transplant mixed lymphocyte reaction (GvH or HvG direction). This receptor was taken from a human patient who was an organ donor for intestinal transplantation. Written as DNA, the CDR3 is TGCAGCGTGGGACTAGCGGCCTCCTTGACCGGGGAGCTGTTTTTT. This encodes CSVGLAASLTGELFF.